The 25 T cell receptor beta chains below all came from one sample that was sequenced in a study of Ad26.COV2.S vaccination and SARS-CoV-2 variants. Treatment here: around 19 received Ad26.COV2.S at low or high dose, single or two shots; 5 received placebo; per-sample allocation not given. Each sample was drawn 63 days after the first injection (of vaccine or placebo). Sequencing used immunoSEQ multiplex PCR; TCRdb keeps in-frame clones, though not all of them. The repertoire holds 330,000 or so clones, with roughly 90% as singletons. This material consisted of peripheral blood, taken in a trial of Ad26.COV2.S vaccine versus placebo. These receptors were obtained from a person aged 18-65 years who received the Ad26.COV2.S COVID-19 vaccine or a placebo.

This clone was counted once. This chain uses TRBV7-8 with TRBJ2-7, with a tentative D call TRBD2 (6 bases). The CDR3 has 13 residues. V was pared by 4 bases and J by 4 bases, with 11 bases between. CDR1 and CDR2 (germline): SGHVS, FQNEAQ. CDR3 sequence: CASSSPGRYEQYF. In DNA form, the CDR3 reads TGTGCCAGCAGCTCCCCGGGGAGGTACGAGCAGTACTTC.

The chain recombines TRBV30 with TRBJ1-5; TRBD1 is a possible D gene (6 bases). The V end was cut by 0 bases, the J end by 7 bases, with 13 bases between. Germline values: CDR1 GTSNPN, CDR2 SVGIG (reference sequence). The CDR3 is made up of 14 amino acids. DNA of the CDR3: TGTGCCTGGAGTGTAGGGGGAGGGGAACAGCCCCAGCATTTT. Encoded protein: CAWSVGGGEQPQHF.

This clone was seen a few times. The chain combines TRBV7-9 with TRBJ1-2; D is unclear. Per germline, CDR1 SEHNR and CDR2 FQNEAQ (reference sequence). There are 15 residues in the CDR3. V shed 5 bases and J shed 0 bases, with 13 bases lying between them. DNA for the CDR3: TGTGCCAGCAGCCAATTGTTCAGCTCTAACTATGGCTACACCTTC. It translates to CASSQLFSSNYGYTF.

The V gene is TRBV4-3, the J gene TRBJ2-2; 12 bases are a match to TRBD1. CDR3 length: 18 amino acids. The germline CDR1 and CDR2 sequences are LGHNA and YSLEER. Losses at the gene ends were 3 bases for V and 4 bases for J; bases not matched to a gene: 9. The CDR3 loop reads CASSQAGDRGRGTGELFF. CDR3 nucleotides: TGCGCCAGCAGCCAGGCCGGGGACAGGGGGCGAGGCACCGGGGAGCTGTTTTTT.

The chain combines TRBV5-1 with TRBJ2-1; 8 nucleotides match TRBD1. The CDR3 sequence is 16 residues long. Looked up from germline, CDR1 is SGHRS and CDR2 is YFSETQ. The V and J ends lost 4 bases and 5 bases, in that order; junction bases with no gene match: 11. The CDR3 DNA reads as TGCGCCAGCAGCCCCCTGGGACAGGCCCTCGACAATGAGCAGTTCTTC. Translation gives CASSPLGQALDNEQFF.

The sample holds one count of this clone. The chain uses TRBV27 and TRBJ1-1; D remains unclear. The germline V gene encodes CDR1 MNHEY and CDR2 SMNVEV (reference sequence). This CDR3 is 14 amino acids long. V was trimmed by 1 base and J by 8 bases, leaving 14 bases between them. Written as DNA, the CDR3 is TGTGCCAGCAGTTTATGGCCACCCCTAGGGGAAGCTTTCTTT. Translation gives CASSLWPPLGEAFF.

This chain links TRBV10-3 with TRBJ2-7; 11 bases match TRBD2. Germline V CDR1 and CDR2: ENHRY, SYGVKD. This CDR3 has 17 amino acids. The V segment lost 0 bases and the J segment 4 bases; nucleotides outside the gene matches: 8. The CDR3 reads CAISESSRLAGSYEQYV. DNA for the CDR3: TGTGCCATCAGTGAGTCGAGTCGACTAGCGGGAAGTTACGAGCAGTACGTC.

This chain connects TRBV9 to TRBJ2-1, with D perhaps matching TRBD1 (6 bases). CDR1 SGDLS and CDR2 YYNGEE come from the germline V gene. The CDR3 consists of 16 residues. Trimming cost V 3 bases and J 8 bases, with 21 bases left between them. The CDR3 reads CASSAFEDSWEYEQFF. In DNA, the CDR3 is TGTGCCAGCAGCGCATTTGAGGACAGTTGGGAGTATGAGCAGTTCTTC.

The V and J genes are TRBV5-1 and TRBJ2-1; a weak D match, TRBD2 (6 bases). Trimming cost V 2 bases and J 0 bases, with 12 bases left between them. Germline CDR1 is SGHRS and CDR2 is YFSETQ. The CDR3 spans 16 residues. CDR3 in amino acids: CASSLAGLSSYNEQFF. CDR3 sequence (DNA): TGCGCCAGCAGCTTAGCGGGCCTAAGCTCCTACAATGAGCAGTTCTTC.

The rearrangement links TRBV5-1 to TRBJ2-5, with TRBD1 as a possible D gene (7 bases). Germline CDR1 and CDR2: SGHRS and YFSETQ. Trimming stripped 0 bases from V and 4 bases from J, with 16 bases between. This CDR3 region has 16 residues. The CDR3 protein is CASSLASGGPGETQYF. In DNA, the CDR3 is TGCGCCAGCAGCTTGGCGTCAGGGGGGCCGGGAGAGACCCAGTACTTC.

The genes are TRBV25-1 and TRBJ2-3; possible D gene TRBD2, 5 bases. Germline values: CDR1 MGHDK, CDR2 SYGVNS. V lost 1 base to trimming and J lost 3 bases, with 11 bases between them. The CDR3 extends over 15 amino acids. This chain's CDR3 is CASSESLVVTDTQYF. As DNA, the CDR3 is TGTGCCAGCAGTGAATCACTAGTTGTGACAGATACGCAGTATTTT.

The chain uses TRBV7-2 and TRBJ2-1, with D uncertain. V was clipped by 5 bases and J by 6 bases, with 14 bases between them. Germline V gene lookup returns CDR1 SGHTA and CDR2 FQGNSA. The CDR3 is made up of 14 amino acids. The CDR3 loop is CASSTPVSGNEQFF. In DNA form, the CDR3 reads TGTGCCAGCAGCACCCCCGTATCGGGCAATGAGCAGTTCTTC.

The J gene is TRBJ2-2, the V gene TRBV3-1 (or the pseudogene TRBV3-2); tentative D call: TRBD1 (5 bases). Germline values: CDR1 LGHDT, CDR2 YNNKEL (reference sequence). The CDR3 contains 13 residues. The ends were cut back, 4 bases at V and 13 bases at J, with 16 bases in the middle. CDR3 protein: CASSRTLEGRLFF. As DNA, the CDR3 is TGTGCCAGCAGCCGGACACTGGAAGGAAGGCTGTTTTTT.

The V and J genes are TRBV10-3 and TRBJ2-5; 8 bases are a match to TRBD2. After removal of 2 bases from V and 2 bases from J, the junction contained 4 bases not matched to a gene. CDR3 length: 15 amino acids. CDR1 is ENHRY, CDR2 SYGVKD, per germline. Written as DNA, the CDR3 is TGTGCCATCAGTGAGGATAGCGGGGCACAAGAGACCCAGTACTTC. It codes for CAISEDSGAQETQYF.

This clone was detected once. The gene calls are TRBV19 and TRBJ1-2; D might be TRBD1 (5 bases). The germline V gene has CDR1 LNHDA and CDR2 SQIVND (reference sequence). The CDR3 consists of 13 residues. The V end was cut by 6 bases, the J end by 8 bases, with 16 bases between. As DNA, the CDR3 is TGTGCCAGTAGAACTAGGGAGGGGACCGGCTACACCTTC. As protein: CASRTREGTGYTF. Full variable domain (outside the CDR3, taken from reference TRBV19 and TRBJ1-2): DGGITQSPKYLFRKEGQNVTLSCEQNLNHDAMYWYRQDPGQGLRLIYYSQIVNDFQKGDIAEGYSVSREKKESFPLTVTSAQKNPTAFYLCASRTREGTGYTFGSGTRLTVV.

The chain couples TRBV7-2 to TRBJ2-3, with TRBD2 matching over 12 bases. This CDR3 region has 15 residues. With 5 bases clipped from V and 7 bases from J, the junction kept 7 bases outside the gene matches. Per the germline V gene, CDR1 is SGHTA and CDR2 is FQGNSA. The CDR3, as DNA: TGTGCCAGCAGCGGTAGGACTAGCGGGATGAATACGCAGTATTTT. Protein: CASSGRTSGMNTQYF.

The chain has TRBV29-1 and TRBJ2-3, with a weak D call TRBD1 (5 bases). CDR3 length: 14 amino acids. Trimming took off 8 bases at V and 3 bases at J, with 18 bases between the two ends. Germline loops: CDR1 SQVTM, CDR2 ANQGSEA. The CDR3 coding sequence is TGCAGCACTCGGACATCCCACGGTACAGATACGCAGTATTTT. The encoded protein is CSTRTSHGTDTQYF.

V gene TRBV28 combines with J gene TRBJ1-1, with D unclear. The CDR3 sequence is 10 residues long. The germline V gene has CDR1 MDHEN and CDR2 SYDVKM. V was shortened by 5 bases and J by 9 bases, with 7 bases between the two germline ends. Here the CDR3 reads CASSTKKAFF. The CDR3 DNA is TGTGCCAGCAGTACCAAGAAAGCTTTCTTT. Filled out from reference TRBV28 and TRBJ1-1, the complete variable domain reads DVKVTQSSRYLVKRTGEKVFLECVQDMDHENMFWYRQDPGLGLRLIYFSYDVKMKEKGDIPEGYSVSREKKERFSLILESASTNQTSMYLCASSTKKAFFGQGTRLTVV.

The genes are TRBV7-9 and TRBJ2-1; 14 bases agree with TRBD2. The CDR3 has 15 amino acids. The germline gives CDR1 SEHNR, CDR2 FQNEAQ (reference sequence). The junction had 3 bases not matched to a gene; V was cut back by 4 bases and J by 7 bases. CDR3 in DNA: TGTGCCAGCAGCTCGACTAGCGGGGGGGCAAATGAGCAGTTCTTC. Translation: CASSSTSGGANEQFF. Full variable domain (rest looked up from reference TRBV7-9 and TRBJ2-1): DTGVSQNPRHKITKRGQNVTFRCDPISEHNRLYWYRQTLGQGPEFLTYFQNEAQLEKSRLLSDRFSAERPKGSFSTLEIQRTEQGDSAMYLCASSSTSGGANEQFFGPGTRLTVL.

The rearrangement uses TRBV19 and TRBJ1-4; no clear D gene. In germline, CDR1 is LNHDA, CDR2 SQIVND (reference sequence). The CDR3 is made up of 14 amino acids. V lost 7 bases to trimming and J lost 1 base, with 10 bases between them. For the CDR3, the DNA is TGTGCCAGTAATGGGTGGGAAACTAATGAAAAACTGTTTTTT. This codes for CASNGWETNEKLFF.

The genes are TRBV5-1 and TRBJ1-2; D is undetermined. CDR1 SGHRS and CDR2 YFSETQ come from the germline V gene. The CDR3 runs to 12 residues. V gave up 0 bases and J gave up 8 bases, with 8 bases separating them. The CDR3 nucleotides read TGCGCCAGCAGCTTGGAAGAGAACGGCTACACCTTC. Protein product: CASSLEENGYTF.

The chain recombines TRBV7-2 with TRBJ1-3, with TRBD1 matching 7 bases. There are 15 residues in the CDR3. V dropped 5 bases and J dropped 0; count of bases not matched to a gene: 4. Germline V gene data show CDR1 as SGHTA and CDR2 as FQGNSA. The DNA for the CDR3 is TGTGCCAGCAGCGGGGGACAGAGCTCTGGAAACACCATATATTTT. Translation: CASSGGQSSGNTIYF.

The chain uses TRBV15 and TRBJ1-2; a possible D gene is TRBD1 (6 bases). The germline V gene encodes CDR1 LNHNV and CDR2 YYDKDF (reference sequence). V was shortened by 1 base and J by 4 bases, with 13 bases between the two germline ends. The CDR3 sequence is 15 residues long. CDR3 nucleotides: TGTGCCACCAGCAGAGTAGGGGGGGGTGCCTATGGCTACACCTTC. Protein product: CATSRVGGGAYGYTF.

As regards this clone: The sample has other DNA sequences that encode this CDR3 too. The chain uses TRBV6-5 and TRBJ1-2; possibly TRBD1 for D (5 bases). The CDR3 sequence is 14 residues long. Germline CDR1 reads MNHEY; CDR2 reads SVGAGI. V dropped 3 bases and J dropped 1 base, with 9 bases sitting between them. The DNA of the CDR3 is TGTGCCAGCAGTTATTCGGGGGTTAACTATGGCTACACCTTC. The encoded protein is CASSYSGVNYGYTF.

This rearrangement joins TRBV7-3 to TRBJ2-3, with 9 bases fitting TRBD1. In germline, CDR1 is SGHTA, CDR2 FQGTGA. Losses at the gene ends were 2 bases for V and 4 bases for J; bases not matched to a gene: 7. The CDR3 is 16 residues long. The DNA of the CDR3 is TGTGCCAGCAGCTTAGCCGGGACAGGGAGTTCAGATACGCAGTATTTT. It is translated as CASSLAGTGSSDTQYF.